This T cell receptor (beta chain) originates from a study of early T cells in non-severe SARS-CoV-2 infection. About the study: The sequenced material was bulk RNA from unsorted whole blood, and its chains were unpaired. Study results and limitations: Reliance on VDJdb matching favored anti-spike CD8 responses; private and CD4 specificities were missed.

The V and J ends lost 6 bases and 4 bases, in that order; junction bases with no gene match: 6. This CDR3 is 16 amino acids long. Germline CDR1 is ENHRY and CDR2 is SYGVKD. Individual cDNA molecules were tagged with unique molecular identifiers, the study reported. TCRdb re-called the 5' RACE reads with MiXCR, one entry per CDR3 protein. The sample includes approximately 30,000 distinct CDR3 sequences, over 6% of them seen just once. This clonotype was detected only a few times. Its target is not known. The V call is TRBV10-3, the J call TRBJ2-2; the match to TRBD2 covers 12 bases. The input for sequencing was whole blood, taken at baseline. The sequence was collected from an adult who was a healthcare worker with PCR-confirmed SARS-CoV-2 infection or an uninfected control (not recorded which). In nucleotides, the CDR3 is TGTGCCATCAGGCCCGGACTAGCGGGAAGCACCGGGGAGCTGTTTTTT. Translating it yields CAIRPGLAGSTGELFF.